The 8 T cell receptor beta chains given below trace back to one sample, sequenced in a study of human T cells and chemical hapten exposure. Time point described: patch test 3, about 24 weeks after DPC sensitization. Treatment of the sample: therapeutic diphenylcyclopropenone sensitization with weekly scalp DPC. TCRdb reanalysed the RACE reads using MiXCR and keeps one entry per CDR3 protein. The sample yields roughly 150,000 distinct CDR3 sequences, around 30% seen once. Sequencing was performed on whole blood, taken in connection with sensitization to the hapten diphenylcyclopropenone (DPC). The receptors derive from a woman aged 18-30 years with alopecia areata. Some clones in this sample may be carry-over from other donors' samples.

This clonotype appeared a few times. V gene TRBV2 combines with J gene TRBJ1-1, with TRBD1 matching over 9 bases. The CDR3 covers 14 residues. V lost 8 bases, J lost 5 bases, and 9 bases stayed unmatched. Germline assignment: CDR1 SNHLY and CDR2 FYNNEI. CDR3 nucleotides: TGTGCCAGCCGGCCGAGACAGGGGGATACTGAAGCTTTCTTT. Amino acid sequence: CASRPRQGDTEAFF. Variable domain in full (rest from reference TRBV2 and TRBJ1-1): EPEVTQTPSHQVTQMGQEVILRCVPISNHLYFYWYRQILGQKVEFLVSFYNNEISEKSEIFDDQFSVERPDGSNFTLKIRSTKLEDSAMYFCASRPRQGDTEAFFGQGTRLTVV.

The chain couples TRBV25-1 to TRBJ2-7, with 10 bases fitting TRBD1. This CDR3 region has 11 residues. V trimming: 10 bases; J trimming: 6 bases; junction bases outside the gene matches: 3. Germline CDR1 and CDR2: MGHDK and SYGVNS. CDR3 sequence: CAIRTGGEQYF. The CDR3 DNA reads as TGTGCCATACGGACAGGGGGCGAGCAGTACTTC.

This clonotype was seen a few times. The V and J genes are TRBV27 and TRBJ2-1, with D tentatively TRBD2 (6 bases). Trimming took 5 bases from V and 4 from J, leaving 18 bases between them. The CDR3 sequence is 16 residues long. The V gene's germline CDR1 is MNHEY and CDR2 SMNVEV (reference sequence). CDR3 protein: CASSPAHGGAYNEQFF. For the CDR3, the DNA is TGTGCCAGCAGTCCAGCCCACGGGGGTGCGTACAATGAGCAGTTCTTC.

The genes are TRBV4-3 and TRBJ1-3; 7 bases align to TRBD1. V was clipped by 2 bases and J by 9 bases; unmatched bases: 10. This CDR3 has 15 residues. CDR1 is LGHNA and CDR2 is YSLEER in the germline V gene. CDR3: CASSQWNDGQATIYF. The CDR3 DNA reads TGCGCCAGCAGCCAATGGAACGACGGACAGGCCACCATATATTTT.

This clonotype was recorded a few times. This chain uses TRBV7-8 with TRBJ1-4; D remains unclear. Germline CDR1 SGHVS, CDR2 FQNEAQ. The CDR3 extends over 12 amino acids. V was shortened by 2 bases and J by 8 bases, with 6 bases between the two germline ends. CDR3 DNA: TGTGCCAGCAGCTTATCGTACGAAAAACTGTTTTTT. Its translation is CASSLSYEKLFF.

This clonotype was counted once. The chain couples TRBV15 to TRBJ1-1; D is uncertain. V gave up 5 bases and J gave up 4 bases, with 11 bases separating them. Germline values: CDR1 LNHNV, CDR2 YYDKDF (reference sequence). The CDR3 loop spans 13 amino acids. CDR3 loop: CATSRWGGTEAFF. Written as DNA, the CDR3 is TGTGCCACCAGCCGATGGGGAGGCACTGAAGCTTTCTTT.

A single count supports this clonotype. This chain uses TRBV12-3 or TRBV12-4 with TRBJ2-5; D not resolved. The ends were cut back, 8 bases at V and 0 bases at J, with 13 bases in the middle. This CDR3 is 14 amino acids long. The CDR3 DNA follows: TGTGCCAGCGCGTCCCCAGATTACCAAGAGACCCAGTACTTC. This sequence encodes CASASPDYQETQYF.

In this sample, this clonotype turned up a few times. The genes are TRBV7-8 and TRBJ2-7; D perhaps matches TRBD2 (6 bases). This CDR3 has 16 amino acids. With 2 bases removed from V and 4 bases from J, the gap between germline ends came to 18 bases. Germline V CDR1 and CDR2: SGHVS, FQNEAQ. The CDR3 bases are TGTGCCAGCAGCTTACCACGGGGTAGCGGAAAGTACGAGCAGTACTTC. This sequence encodes CASSLPRGSGKYEQYF.